Listed below are T cell receptor beta chains from one sample, sequenced in a study of CD8 T cells in Susac syndrome. TCRdb used MiXCR to reprocess the immunoSEQ multiplex PCR reads, holding one entry per CDR3 protein. Of 150,000 to 200,000 distinct CDR3 sequences in the sample, 93% were seen once. Sequenced input: CD4+ T cells from PBMCs. The source of these receptors is a human donor in good health. Each CDR3 is given with its conserved first and last residue. Each record gives: D gene, clone size, V gene, J gene, CDR3 DNA, CDR3 protein. The D gene is left open where the match is weak. The size field is filled for only some rows; it gives once, few, many or a size class.

TRBD2	NA	TRBV7-9	TRBJ2-5	TGTGCCAGCAGCTTAACTAGCGGGGGCGCGGAGACCCAGTACTTC	CASSLTSGGAETQYF
NA	NA	TRBV6-5	TRBJ2-7	TGTGCCAGCAGTTACGTCGAGGGGCGCTACGAGCAGTACTTC	CASSYVEGRYEQYF
TRBD1	NA	TRBV2	TRBJ2-2	TGTGCCAGCGAACAGACAGGGAGCGACACCGGGGAGCTGTTTTTT	CASEQTGSDTGELFF
NA	NA	TRBV4-2	TRBJ1-2	TGTGCCAGCAGCCAAGAGGACAGCCTTCGTATCGGCTACACCTTC	CASSQEDSLRIGYTF
NA	NA	TRBV7-2	TRBJ2-5	TGTGCCAGCACAATACAAGAGACCCAGTACTTC	CASTIQETQYF
NA	NA	TRBV11-3	TRBJ2-1	TGTGCCAGCAGCCACAGTCTCGCATTGGACAATGAGCAGTTCTTC	CASSHSLALDNEQFF
NA	NA	TRBV12-3/TRBV12-4	TRBJ1-5	TGTGCCAGCAGTGCCCAGGGGCCGAGCAATCAGCCCCAGCATTTT	CASSAQGPSNQPQHF
NA	NA	TRBV2	TRBJ1-5	TGTGCCAGCAGTGAAGAAGGAGGTGTCAATCAGCCCCAGCATTTT	CASSEEGGVNQPQHF
NA	NA	TRBV7-3	TRBJ2-7	TGTGCCAGCAGTGGCGGGGGCCCCTACGAGCAGTACTTC	CASSGGGPYEQYF
NA	NA	TRBV7-2	TRBJ1-6	TGTGCCAGCAGCTTCGCGATGACCTCGCCCTCACCCCTCCACTTT	CASSFAMTSPSPLHF
TRBD1	NA	TRBV7-8	TRBJ2-7	TGTGCCAGCAGCCAGGGGGCTTGGTACGAGCAGTACTTC	CASSQGAWYEQYF
TRBD2	once	TRBV5-4	TRBJ2-3	TGTGCCAGCAGCACGGGTAGCGGGGGGGCCAGGACAGATACGCAGTATTTT	CASSTGSGGARTDTQYF